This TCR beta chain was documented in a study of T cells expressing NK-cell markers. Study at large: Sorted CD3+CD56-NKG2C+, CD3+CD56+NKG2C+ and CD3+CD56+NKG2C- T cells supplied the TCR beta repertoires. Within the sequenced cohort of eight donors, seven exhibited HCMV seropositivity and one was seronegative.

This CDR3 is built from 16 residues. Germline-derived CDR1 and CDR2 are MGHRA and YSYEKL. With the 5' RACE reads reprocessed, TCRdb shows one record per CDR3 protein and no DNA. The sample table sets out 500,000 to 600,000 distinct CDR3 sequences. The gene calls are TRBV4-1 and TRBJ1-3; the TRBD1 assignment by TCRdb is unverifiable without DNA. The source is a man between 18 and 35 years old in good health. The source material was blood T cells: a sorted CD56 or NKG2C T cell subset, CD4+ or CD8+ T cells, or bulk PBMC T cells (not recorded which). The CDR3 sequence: CASSQDHSGAGNTIYF.